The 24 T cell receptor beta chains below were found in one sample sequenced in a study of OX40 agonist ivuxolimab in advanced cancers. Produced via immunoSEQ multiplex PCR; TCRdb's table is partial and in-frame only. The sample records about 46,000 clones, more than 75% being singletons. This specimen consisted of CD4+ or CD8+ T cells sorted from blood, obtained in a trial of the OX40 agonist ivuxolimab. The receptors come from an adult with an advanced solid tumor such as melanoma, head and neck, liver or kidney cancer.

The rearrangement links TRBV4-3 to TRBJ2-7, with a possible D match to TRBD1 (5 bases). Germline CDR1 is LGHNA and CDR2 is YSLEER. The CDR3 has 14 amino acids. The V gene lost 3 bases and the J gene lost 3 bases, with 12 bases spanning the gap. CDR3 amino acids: CASSQATQGYEQYF. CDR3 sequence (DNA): TGCGCCAGCAGCCAGGCGACTCAGGGCTACGAGCAGTACTTC.

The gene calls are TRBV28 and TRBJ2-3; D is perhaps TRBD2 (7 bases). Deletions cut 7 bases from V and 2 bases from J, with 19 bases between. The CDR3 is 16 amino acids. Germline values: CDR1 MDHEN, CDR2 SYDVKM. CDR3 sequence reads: CASTYGGGADTDTQYF. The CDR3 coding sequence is TGTGCCAGCACTTATGGGGGGGGCGCTGACACAGATACGCAGTATTTT.

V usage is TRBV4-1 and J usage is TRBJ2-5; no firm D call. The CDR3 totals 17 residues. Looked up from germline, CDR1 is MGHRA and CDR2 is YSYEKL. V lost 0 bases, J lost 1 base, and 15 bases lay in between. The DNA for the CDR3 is TGCGCCAGCAGCCAAGATACGCACAGACTCCTCCAAGAGACCCAGTACTTC. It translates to CASSQDTHRLLQETQYF.

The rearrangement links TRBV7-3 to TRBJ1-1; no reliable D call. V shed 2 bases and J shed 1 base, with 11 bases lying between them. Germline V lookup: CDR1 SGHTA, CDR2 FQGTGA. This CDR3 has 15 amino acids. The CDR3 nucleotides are TGTGCCAGCAGCTTAGGTGGCAGTTCGAACACTGAAGCTTTCTTT. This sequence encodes CASSLGGSSNTEAFF.

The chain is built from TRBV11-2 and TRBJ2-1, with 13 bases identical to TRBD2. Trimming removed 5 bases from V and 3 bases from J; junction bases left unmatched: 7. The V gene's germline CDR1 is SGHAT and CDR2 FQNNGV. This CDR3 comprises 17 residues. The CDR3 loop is CASSPRTSGGLYNEQFF. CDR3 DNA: TGTGCCAGCAGCCCAAGGACTAGCGGGGGACTCTACAATGAGCAGTTCTTC.

The CDR3 region is CAIRLSDSPNYGYTF. The DNA of the CDR3 is TGTGCCATCAGACTATCGGACAGCCCTAACTATGGCTACACCTTC. This chain joins TRBV6-6 and TRBJ1-2; TRBD1 might be the D (6 bases). The V gene lost 10 bases and the J gene lost 0 bases, with 18 bases spanning the gap. CDR1 is MNHNY and CDR2 is SVGAGI in the germline V gene (reference sequence). The CDR3 is 15 residues long.

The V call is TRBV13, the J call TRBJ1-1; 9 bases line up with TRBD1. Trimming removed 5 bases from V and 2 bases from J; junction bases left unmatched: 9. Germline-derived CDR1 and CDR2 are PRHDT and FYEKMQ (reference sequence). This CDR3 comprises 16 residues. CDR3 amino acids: CASSHLPGQGNTEAFF. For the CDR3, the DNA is TGTGCCAGCAGCCATTTACCGGGACAGGGAAACACTGAAGCTTTCTTT.

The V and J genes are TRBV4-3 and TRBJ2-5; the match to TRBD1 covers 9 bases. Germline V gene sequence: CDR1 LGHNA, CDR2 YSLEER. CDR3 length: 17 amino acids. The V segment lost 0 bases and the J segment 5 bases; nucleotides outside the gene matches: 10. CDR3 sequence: CASSQERTGAPMETQYF. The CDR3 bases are TGCGCCAGCAGCCAAGAAAGGACAGGGGCCCCCATGGAGACCCAGTACTTC.

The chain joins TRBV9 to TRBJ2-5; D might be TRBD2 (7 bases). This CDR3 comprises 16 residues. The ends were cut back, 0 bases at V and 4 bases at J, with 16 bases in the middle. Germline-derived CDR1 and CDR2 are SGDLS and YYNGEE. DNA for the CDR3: TGTGCCAGCAGCGTAGGGAGCGGGACACGGGTAGAGACCCAGTACTTC. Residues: CASSVGSGTRVETQYF.

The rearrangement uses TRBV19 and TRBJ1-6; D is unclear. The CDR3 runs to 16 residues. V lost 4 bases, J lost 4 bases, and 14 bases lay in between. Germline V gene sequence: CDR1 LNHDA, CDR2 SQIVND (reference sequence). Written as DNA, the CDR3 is TGTGCCAGTAGTAACCGGGTACCGACTTATAATTCACCCCTCCACTTT. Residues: CASSNRVPTYNSPLHF.

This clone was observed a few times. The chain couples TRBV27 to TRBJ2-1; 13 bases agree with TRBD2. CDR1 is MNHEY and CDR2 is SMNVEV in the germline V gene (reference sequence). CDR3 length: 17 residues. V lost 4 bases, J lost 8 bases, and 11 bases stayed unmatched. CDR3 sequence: CASSYLTSGGAMHEQFF. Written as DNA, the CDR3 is TGTGCCAGCAGTTACCTTACTAGCGGGGGGGCGATGCATGAGCAGTTCTTC.

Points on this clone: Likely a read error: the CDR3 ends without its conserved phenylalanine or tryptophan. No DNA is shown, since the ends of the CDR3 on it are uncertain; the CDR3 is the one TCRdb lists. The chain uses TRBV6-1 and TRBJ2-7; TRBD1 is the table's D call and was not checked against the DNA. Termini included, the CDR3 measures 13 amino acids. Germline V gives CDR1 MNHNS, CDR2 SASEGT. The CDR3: CASSSLGQFSPFL.

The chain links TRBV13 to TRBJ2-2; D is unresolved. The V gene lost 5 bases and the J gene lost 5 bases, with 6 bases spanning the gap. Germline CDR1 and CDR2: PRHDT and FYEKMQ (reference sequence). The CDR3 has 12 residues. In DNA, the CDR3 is TGTGCCAGCAGCGTATTAACCGGGGAGCTGTTTTTT. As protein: CASSVLTGELFF.

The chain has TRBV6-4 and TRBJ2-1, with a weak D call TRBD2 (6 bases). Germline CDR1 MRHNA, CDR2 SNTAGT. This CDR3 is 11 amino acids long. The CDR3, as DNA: TGTGCATCGGGGGACTACAATGAGCAGTTCTTC. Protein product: CASGDYNEQFF.

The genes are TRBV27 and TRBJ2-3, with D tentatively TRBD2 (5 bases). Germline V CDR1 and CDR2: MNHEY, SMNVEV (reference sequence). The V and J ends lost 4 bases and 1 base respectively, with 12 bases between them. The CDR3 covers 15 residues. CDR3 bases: TGTGCCAGCAGTTCTGCTAGCCGCCGCACAGATACGCAGTATTTT. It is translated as CASSSASRRTDTQYF.

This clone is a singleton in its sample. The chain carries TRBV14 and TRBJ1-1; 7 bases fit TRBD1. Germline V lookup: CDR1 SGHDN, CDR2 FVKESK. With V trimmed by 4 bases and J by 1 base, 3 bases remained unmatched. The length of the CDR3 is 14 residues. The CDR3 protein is CASSRRGSNTEAFF. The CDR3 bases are TGTGCCAGCAGCCGCAGGGGGTCGAACACTGAAGCTTTCTTT.

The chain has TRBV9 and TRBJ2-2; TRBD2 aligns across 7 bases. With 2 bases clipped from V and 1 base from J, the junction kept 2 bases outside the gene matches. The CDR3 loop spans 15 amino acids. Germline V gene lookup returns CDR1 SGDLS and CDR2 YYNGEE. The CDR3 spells CASSVASGNTGELFF. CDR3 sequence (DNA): TGTGCCAGCAGCGTTGCTAGCGGGAACACCGGGGAGCTGTTTTTT.

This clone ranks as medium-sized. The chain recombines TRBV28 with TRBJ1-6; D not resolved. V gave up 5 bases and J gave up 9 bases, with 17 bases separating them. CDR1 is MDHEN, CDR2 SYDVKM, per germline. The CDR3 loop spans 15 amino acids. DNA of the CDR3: TGTGCCAGCAGTCCACCCGGGATGCGCTCTTCACCCCTCCACTTT. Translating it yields CASSPPGMRSSPLHF.

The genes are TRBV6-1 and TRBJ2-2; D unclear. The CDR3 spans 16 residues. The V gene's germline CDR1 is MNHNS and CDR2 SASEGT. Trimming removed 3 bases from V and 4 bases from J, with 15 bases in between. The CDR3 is CASSEAPIRSTGELFF. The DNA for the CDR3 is TGTGCCAGCAGTGAGGCGCCTATACGGAGCACCGGGGAGCTGTTTTTT.

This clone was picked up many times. This CDR3 reads CASSSTGNNSPLHF. The CDR3, as DNA: TGTGCCAGCAGCTCGACAGGGAATAATTCACCCCTCCACTTT. The chain carries TRBV7-9 and TRBJ1-6; TRBD1 matches at 7 bases. This CDR3 has 14 residues. J lost 5 bases, V lost 4 bases, and 2 bases had no gene match. Germline CDR1 reads SEHNR; CDR2 reads FQNEAQ (reference sequence).

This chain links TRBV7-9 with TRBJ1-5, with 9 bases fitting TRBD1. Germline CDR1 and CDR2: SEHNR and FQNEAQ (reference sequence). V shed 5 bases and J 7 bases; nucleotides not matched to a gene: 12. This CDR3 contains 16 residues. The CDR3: CASSATGTGREQPQHF. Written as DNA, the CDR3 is TGTGCCAGCAGCGCAACCGGGACAGGGAGGGAACAGCCCCAGCATTTT.

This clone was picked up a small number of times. DNA for the CDR3: TGTGCCAGCAGCTCATCCCAGGATTCACCCCTCCACTTT. It encodes CASSSSQDSPLHF. The V gene is TRBV13, the J gene TRBJ1-6; no clear D. CDR1 is PRHDT, CDR2 FYEKMQ, per germline (reference sequence). The CDR3 covers 13 residues. With 4 bases removed from V and 8 bases from J, the gap between germline ends came to 9 bases.

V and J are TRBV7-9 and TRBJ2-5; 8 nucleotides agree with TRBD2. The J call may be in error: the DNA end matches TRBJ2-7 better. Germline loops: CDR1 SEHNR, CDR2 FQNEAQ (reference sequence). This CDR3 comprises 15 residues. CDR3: CASSSGTSGTYEQYF. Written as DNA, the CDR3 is TGTGCCAGCAGCTCGGGAACTAGCGGAACCTACGAGCAGTACTTC.

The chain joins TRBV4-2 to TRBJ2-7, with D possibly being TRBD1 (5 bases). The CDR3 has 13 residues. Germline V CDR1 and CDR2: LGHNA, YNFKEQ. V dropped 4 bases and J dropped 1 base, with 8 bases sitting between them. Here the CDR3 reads CASSPAGSYEQYF. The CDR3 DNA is TGTGCCAGCAGCCCGGCAGGGTCCTACGAGCAGTACTTC.